The next 27 T cell receptor beta chains were all read from a single sample in a study of T cell repertoires in cytomegalovirus infection. TCRdb reprocessed the reads with MiXCR, giving one entry per CDR3 protein. The sample contains about a million distinct CDR3 sequences, 31% of which appear only once. Antigens for these TCRs are unknown. This material consisted of cultured CD8+ T cells from PBMCs, taken from culture after CMV antigen stimulation. Receptor source: a human donor in good health (CMV status not recorded). Some clones in this sample may be carry-over from other donors' samples.

V gene TRBV27 combines with J gene TRBJ2-4; D gene ambiguous. CDR3 length equals 18 residues. Trimming removed 1 base at V and 0 bases at J, with 16 bases between. CDR1 and CDR2 from the germline V gene are MNHEY and SMNVEV (reference sequence). CDR3 nucleotide sequence: TGTGCCAGCAGTTTATTCCTCGGCTACGGTGTAGCCAAAAACATTCAGTACTTC. Amino acid sequence: CASSLFLGYGVAKNIQYF.

The chain employs TRBV6-1 and TRBJ1-4; D is uncertain. From germline, CDR1 is MNHNS and CDR2 SASEGT. This CDR3 contains 13 residues. The V and J ends lost 1 base and 8 bases respectively, with 8 bases between them. CDR3 DNA: TGTGCCAGCAGTGAAGGGGGAGACGAAAAACTGTTTTTT. Protein sequence: CASSEGGDEKLFF.

This clonotype occurred many times. This chain links TRBV6-6 with TRBJ1-2; D unresolved. CDR1 MNHNY and CDR2 SVGAGI come from the germline V gene (reference sequence). The V and J ends lost 5 bases and 9 bases respectively, with 10 bases between them. This CDR3 is built from 11 residues. The CDR3 reads CASSQDLSYTF. CDR3 sequence (DNA): TGTGCCAGCAGTCAGGACCTGAGCTACACCTTC.

The chain links TRBV6-1 to TRBJ2-7, with D unclear. The CDR3 contains 14 residues. Trimming stripped 6 bases from V and 9 bases from J, with 21 bases between. CDR1 is MNHNS and CDR2 is SASEGT in the germline V gene. For the CDR3, the DNA is TGTGCCAGCAGACCACGGACCTACGAGCGCGTGCAGTACGTC. Amino acids: CASRPRTYERVQYV.

J is TRBJ2-4 and V is TRBV5-5; 7 nucleotides line up with TRBD2. This CDR3 comprises 14 residues. Per germline, CDR1 SGHKS and CDR2 YYEKEE (reference sequence). V lost 2 bases and J lost 8; bases outside the gene matches: 7. The CDR3 DNA reads TGTGCCAGCAGCTTTAAAAGGGCGGGGGACATTCAGTACTTC. Its protein is CASSFKRAGDIQYF.

The genes are TRBV6-6 and TRBJ1-2; a weak D match, TRBD1 (5 bases). V was trimmed by 4 bases and J by 4 bases, leaving 16 bases between them. Germline CDR1 and CDR2: MNHNY and SVGAGI (reference sequence). CDR3 length: 15 amino acids. CDR3 nucleotide sequence: TGTGCCAGCAGTTGGAGGGGAGCATTAGCCTATGGCTACACCTTC. Translated, it gives CASSWRGALAYGYTF.

The chain combines TRBV19 with TRBJ2-1; D not certain. Trimming removed 1 base from V and 6 bases from J, with 7 bases in between. The germline gives CDR1 LNHDA, CDR2 SQIVND (reference sequence). This CDR3 is 13 amino acids long. The CDR3 region is CASSIGPSNEQFF. For the CDR3, the DNA is TGTGCCAGTAGTATAGGTCCCTCCAATGAGCAGTTCTTC.

The CDR3 DNA is TGTGCCAGCAGTTACTCGACGGGCAGGCTGTTCTTC. Protein product: CASSYSTGRLFF. The chain carries TRBV6-6 and TRBJ2-1; D remains unclear. V lost 0 bases and J lost 15, with 12 bases in between. Per the germline V gene, CDR1 is MNHNY and CDR2 is SVGAGI (reference sequence). This CDR3 spans 12 amino acids.

This clonotype showed up many times. V is TRBV12-3 or TRBV12-4 and J is TRBJ2-2; the D gene could be TRBD1 or TRBD2 (5 bases each). The V and J ends lost 5 bases and 7 bases respectively, with 14 bases between them. The CDR3 totals 14 residues. The CDR3 coding sequence is TGTGCCAGCAGTCCATGGGACGAGGTCGGGGAGCTGTTTTTT. Translating gives CASSPWDEVGELFF.

This chain's CDR3 is CASSLILGEQYV. Here the CDR3 DNA reads TGTGCCAGCAGCTTGATATTGGGCGAGCAGTACGTC. The genes are TRBV7-6 and TRBJ2-7; D is unresolved. The CDR3 length is 12 residues. V lost 3 bases, J lost 6 bases, and 9 bases lay in between. Germline V gene data show CDR1 as SGHVS and CDR2 as FNYEAQ.

CDR3 sequence reads: CASRPSGGFRNEQFF. In DNA form, the CDR3 reads TGTGCCAGCAGACCTAGCGGGGGATTCCGGAATGAGCAGTTCTTC. The chain is built from TRBV3-1 and TRBJ2-1; 10 bases line up with TRBD2. V was pared by 6 bases and J by 7 bases, with 9 bases of the junction left unmatched. This CDR3 is built from 15 residues. Germline V gene sequence: CDR1 LGHDT, CDR2 YNNKEL (reference sequence).

This clonotype came up a few times. CDR3 sequence: CASSSRQASGETQYF. In DNA, the CDR3 is TGTGCCAGCAGTTCGCGACAGGCAAGCGGGGAGACCCAGTACTTC. This chain connects TRBV12-3 or TRBV12-4 to TRBJ2-5; D may match TRBD1 or TRBD2 (6 bases each). This CDR3 contains 15 residues. V was shortened by 4 bases and J by 5 bases, with 17 bases between the two germline ends.

This chain uses TRBV7-6 with TRBJ2-5; the D is unclear. CDR1 is SGHVS and CDR2 is FNYEAQ in the germline V gene. The V gene lost 3 bases and the J gene lost 7 bases, with 6 bases spanning the gap. The CDR3 spans 11 residues. CDR3 nucleotide sequence: TGTGCCAGCAGCTTGACGGCGACCCAGTACTTC. Encoded protein: CASSLTATQYF.

This rearrangement joins TRBV7-7 to TRBJ1-1; unclear D gene. V lost 5 bases and J 4 bases, leaving 11 bases between the germline ends. Germline CDR1 and CDR2: SSHAT and FNYEAQ (reference sequence). CDR3 length: 13 amino acids. CDR3 loop: CASSPTVGTEAFF. The CDR3 region has the DNA TGTGCCAGCAGCCCAACAGTGGGCACTGAAGCTTTCTTT.

The chain couples TRBV6-2 or TRBV6-3 to TRBJ2-3; D is perhaps TRBD1 (6 bases). Between the trimmed V and J ends, which lost 4 bases and 2 bases, there was a span of 16 bases. The germline V gene encodes CDR1 MNHEY and CDR2 SVGEGT. This CDR3 is built from 16 residues. The CDR3 here is CASSSYFRGNTDTQYF. As DNA, the CDR3 is TGTGCCAGCAGTTCCTACTTCAGGGGAAACACAGATACGCAGTATTTT.

V gene TRBV5-1 combines with J gene TRBJ2-3, with D unresolved. Germline CDR1 and CDR2: SGHRS and YFSETQ. Trimming removed 0 bases from V and 1 base from J, with 6 bases in between. The CDR3 consists of 14 residues. CDR3: CASSLDAGTDTQYF. The CDR3 nucleotides read TGCGCCAGCAGCTTGGATGCAGGCACAGATACGCAGTATTTT.

The J gene is TRBJ2-2, the V gene TRBV7-9, with TRBD1 matching over 9 bases. V was pared by 4 bases and J by 9 bases, with 9 bases of the junction left unmatched. The CDR3 is made up of 15 amino acids. The germline CDR1 and CDR2 sequences are SEHNR and FQNEAQ (reference sequence). The CDR3: CASSSETGGRRELFF. CDR3 nucleotides: TGTGCCAGCAGCTCAGAGACAGGGGGACGCCGGGAGCTGTTTTTT.

The chain is built from TRBV7-6 and TRBJ1-4; D is perhaps TRBD1 (5 bases). The germline CDR1 and CDR2 sequences are SGHVS and FNYEAQ. Trimming removed 5 bases from V and 5 bases from J, with 12 bases in between. The length of the CDR3 is 14 residues. The CDR3 loop is CASSPTELNEKLFF. CDR3 in DNA: TGTGCCAGCAGCCCGACAGAATTAAATGAAAAACTGTTTTTT.

The chain joins TRBV9 to TRBJ2-5; a weak D match, TRBD2 (5 bases). V was shortened by 2 bases and J by 2 bases, with 10 bases between the two germline ends. CDR1 and CDR2 from the germline V gene are SGDLS and YYNGEE. The CDR3 runs to 14 residues. CDR3 DNA sequence: TGTGCCAGCAGCGTTCAACGAGGGCAAGAGACCCAGTACTTC. Its translation: CASSVQRGQETQYF.

This sequence joins TRBV10-3 and TRBJ2-4, with D perhaps matching TRBD2 (6 bases). Trimming pared 0 bases from V and 2 bases from J, leaving 17 bases between. The CDR3 covers 18 residues. Looked up from germline, CDR1 is ENHRY and CDR2 is SYGVKD. The CDR3 sequence: CAISESAGSRGSKNIQYF. CDR3 DNA: TGTGCCATCAGTGAGTCGGCGGGGTCGAGGGGTTCCAAAAACATTCAGTACTTC.

In its sample, this clonotype was seen many times. The CDR3 DNA follows: TGTGCCAGCAGCCAGGGACTAGCGGGGGGGCGATTCCGGGAGCTGTTTTTT. Its translation: CASSQGLAGGRFRELFF. This chain connects TRBV5-6 to TRBJ2-2; 16 positions match TRBD2. The germline CDR1 and CDR2 sequences are SGHDT and YYEEEE. CDR3 length: 17 amino acids. V lost 4 bases, J lost 9 bases, and 9 bases stayed unmatched.

This sequence joins TRBV4-1 and TRBJ2-1; D gene ambiguous. The CDR3 sequence is 11 residues long. Trimming shortened V by 5 bases and J by 8 bases, and 7 bases separated the two germline ends. CDR1 is MGHRA, CDR2 YSYEKL, per germline. The DNA for the CDR3 is TGCGCCAGCAGCACAAGGGATGAGCAGTTCTTC. It specifies CASSTRDEQFF.

This clonotype was detected a few times. V and J are TRBV15 and TRBJ1-5, with no clear D. The V end lost 0 bases, the J end lost 7 bases, and 13 bases lay between the germline ends. Germline V CDR1 and CDR2: LNHNV, YYDKDF (reference sequence). The CDR3 loop spans 15 amino acids. CDR3 amino acids: CATSRDLGLGQPQHF. The CDR3 DNA reads TGTGCCACCAGCAGAGATCTAGGGCTTGGACAGCCCCAGCATTTT.

The genes are TRBV27 and TRBJ2-7; weak D call: TRBD1 (5 bases). Germline V gene lookup returns CDR1 MNHEY and CDR2 SMNVEV (reference sequence). This CDR3 comprises 14 residues. With 3 bases removed from V and 5 bases from J, the gap between germline ends came to 14 bases. In DNA form, the CDR3 reads TGTGCCAGCAGTTTGGTGGGCCAGGACAACGAGCAGTACTTC. Translation: CASSLVGQDNEQYF.

This clonotype was seen only a few times. DNA of the CDR3: TGTGCCACCAGCAGCGGCAGGAATCTTCAAAATGGAGCCACCGGGGAGCTGTTTTTT. Translated: CATSSGRNLQNGATGELFF. V is TRBV15 and J is TRBJ2-2; no firm D call. Looked up from germline, CDR1 is LNHNV and CDR2 is YYDKDF (reference sequence). CDR3 length: 19 amino acids. V was cut by 3 bases and J by 4 bases, with 24 bases left in between.

The rearrangement links TRBV6-6 to TRBJ2-1; tentative D call: TRBD1 (7 bases). Germline CDR1 is MNHNY and CDR2 is SVGAGI (reference sequence). The CDR3 runs to 12 residues. Trimming removed 6 bases at V and 9 bases at J, with 12 bases between. CDR3 protein: CASRRDSFEQFF. The CDR3 DNA follows: TGTGCCAGCAGGCGGGACAGCTTTGAGCAGTTCTTC.

This chain links TRBV7-6 with TRBJ2-3; D may match TRBD1 or TRBD2 (6 bases each). Germline V gives CDR1 SGHVS, CDR2 FNYEAQ. Trimming removed 8 bases at V and 5 bases at J, with 17 bases between. This CDR3 is built from 14 residues. The CDR3 region is CASRLRGQGDTQYF. DNA of the CDR3: TGTGCCAGCCGCCTTCGGGGGCAGGGAGATACGCAGTATTTT.